This TCR beta chain was identified in a study of T cells in Graves' hyperthyroidism and ophthalmopathy. The investigators amplified TCR beta CDR3 regions from RNA transcripts. During a first-round RT-PCR of the TCR CDR3, the HTBI primer set was used. TCRdb itself ran the multiplex PCR reads through MiXCR, one entry per CDR3 protein. The table lists roughly 500,000 distinct CDR3 sequences, around 43% of them singletons. Study findings and constraints: In blood, most of the thyroid clonotypes expanded above 0.001 were also present.

Investigators excluded patients with uncontrolled infection, other autoimmune disease, pregnancy or lactation. Germline assignment: CDR1 MGHDK and CDR2 SYGVNS. The junction had 4 bases not matched to a gene; V was cut back by 6 bases and J by 7 bases. This CDR3 contains 14 residues. Turning to this clonotype: Antigen specificity is unknown.

The chain couples TRBV25-1 to TRBJ1-4; the match to TRBD1 covers 11 bases. The source material was peripheral blood or thyroid tissue (not recorded which). The receptor's source is an adult woman with Graves' disease, either hyperthyroidism or ophthalmopathy (not recorded which). The CDR3 coding sequence is TGTGCCAGCAGGGACAGGGGGCTAGGTGAAAAACTGTTTTTT. Translating it yields CASRDRGLGEKLFF.